This entry is about one TCR beta chain. Three regions per formalin-fixed paraffin-embedded tumor block were collected using a grid approach. Selected regions were macrodissected and expected to yield at least 150 ng DNA. Germline V gene data show CDR1 as LNHDA and CDR2 as SQIVND (reference sequence). The CDR3 has 16 amino acids. Trimming cost V 5 bases and J 1 base, with 16 bases left between them. Repertoires were generated with immunoSEQ multiplex PCR, while TCRdb's copy carries only in-frame clones and drops some. The sample lists several thousand clones, around 69% occurring once. These data originate in a study of T cells and copy number aberrations in small-cell lung cancer.

V and J are TRBV19 and TRBJ2-3; possible D gene TRBD2, 5 bases. The receptor was derived from a man over 45 with small cell lung cancer. Sequenced material: tumor tissue. CDR3 nucleotides: TGTGCCAGTAGTTTCGGTAGCGCTGCGGGCACAGATACGCAGTATTTT. Translation: CASSFGSAAGTDTQYF. Based on the CDR3 plus reference TRBV19 and TRBJ2-3, the full variable domain is DGGITQSPKYLFRKEGQNVTLSCEQNLNHDAMYWYRQDPGQGLRLIYYSQIVNDFQKGDIAEGYSVSREKKESFPLTVTSAQKNPTAFYLCASSFGSAAGTDTQYFGPGTRLTVL.